These T cell receptor beta chains were read from a single sample in a study of cytomegalovirus exposure and HLA in healthy donors. TCRdb's copy holds only in-frame clones and misses some; the assay was immunoSEQ multiplex PCR. The top ten clones hold 1.3% of a sample with roughly 200,000 clones, more than 75% of them seen once. Sequenced material: PBMCs. Receptor source: a young man in good health and CMV-seronegative. CDR3s include the opening cysteine and the closing phenylalanine or tryptophan. The order of the fields is CDR3 protein, CDR3 DNA, D gene, J gene, clone size, CDR3 length, V gene. A D gene is named only where the DNA matches it firmly. A clone size is listed for some rows: how often the clone was seen (once, few, many), or a class if it is expanded.

CASSQGGGTQYF	TGCGCCAGCAGCCAAGGGGGGGGGACCCAGTACTTC	TRBD2	TRBJ2-5	NA	12	TRBV4-1
CATLDRALDTEAFF	TGTGCCACCCTAGACAGGGCCCTGGACACTGAAGCTTTCTTT	TRBD1	TRBJ1-1	NA	14	TRBV19
CAWGGLAGVTGELFF	TGTGCCTGGGGCGGACTAGCGGGAGTCACCGGGGAGCTGTTTTTT	TRBD2	TRBJ2-2	once	15	TRBV30
CASSNRQLNEKLFF	TGTGCCAGCAGTAATCGACAGCTGAATGAAAAACTGTTTTTT	NA	TRBJ1-4	NA	14	TRBV6-5
CASSYRVETQYF	TGTGCCAGCAGCTACAGGGTTGAGACCCAGTACTTC	NA	TRBJ2-5	few	12	TRBV6-1
CASRQDPYEQYF	TGTGCCAGCAGACAGGACCCCTACGAGCAGTACTTC	NA	TRBJ2-7	NA	12	TRBV28
CASSSGTGYEKLFF	TGTGCCAGCAGTTCCGGGACAGGGTATGAAAAACTGTTTTTT	TRBD1	TRBJ1-4	NA	14	TRBV28
CASRRDRKTSYEQYF	TGTGCCAGCAGACGCGACAGGAAAACCTCCTACGAGCAGTACTTC	NA	TRBJ2-7	NA	15	TRBV27
CASSPPEGQTHSWSNQPQHF	TGTGCCAGCAGCCCCCCCGAAGGACAGACCCACTCTTGGAGCAATCAGCCCCAGCATTTT	NA	TRBJ1-5	NA	20	TRBV5-8
CASTWTGNTEAFF	TGCGCCAGCACGTGGACAGGGAACACTGAAGCTTTCTTT	TRBD1	TRBJ1-1	NA	13	TRBV6-5
CTISEYSLGQGGEQYF	TGTACCATCAGTGAGTACTCCCTCGGACAGGGGGGCGAGCAGTACTTC	TRBD1	TRBJ2-7	NA	16	TRBV10-3
CASSQTSGTYNEQFF	TGTGCCAGCAGCCAGACTAGCGGGACCTACAATGAGCAGTTCTTC	TRBD2	TRBJ2-1	NA	15	TRBV28